The 25 T cell receptor beta chains listed next were all sequenced from one sample in a study of blood T cell repertoires in COVID-19. The data were produced by immunoSEQ multiplex PCR, yet TCRdb's version contains in-frame clones alone and is incomplete. This table holds tens of thousands of clones, about 84% found once. The sample was peripheral blood. The origin of the receptors is a man aged 55 to 70 with acute or convalescent COVID-19.

The chain carries TRBV4-1 and TRBJ1-1; no definite D call. Germline CDR1 reads MGHRA; CDR2 reads YSYEKL. The CDR3 runs 13 residues. The germline V and J ends were trimmed by 4 bases and 0 bases, with 6 bases remaining between them. The CDR3 DNA reads as TGCGCCAGCAGCCTCGGTGTGAACACTGAAGCTTTCTTT. Translated: CASSLGVNTEAFF.

The rearrangement uses TRBV27 and TRBJ1-2; perhaps TRBD1 as D (5 bases). The CDR3 totals 17 residues. CDR1 MNHEY and CDR2 SMNVEV come from the germline V gene (reference sequence). V shed 7 bases and J shed 8 bases, with 29 bases lying between them. The CDR3 coding sequence is TGTGCCAGCACCTCTCTACAGGCAGGGCCCTTCTCCTGGGGCTACACCTTC. Its translation: CASTSLQAGPFSWGYTF.

Only one count was recorded for this clone. The chain links TRBV6-2 or TRBV6-3 to TRBJ1-6; the match to TRBD1 covers 7 bases. V shed 2 bases, J shed 7 bases, and the junction held 5 bases outside the gene matches. The CDR3 totals 15 residues. Per the germline V gene, CDR1 is MNHEY and CDR2 is SVGEGT. The CDR3 DNA sequence: TGTGCCAGCAGTTACGCGACAGGGTACAATTCACCCCTCCACTTT. Residues: CASSYATGYNSPLHF.

A single count supports this clone. The CDR3 loop is CASRQGTEAFF. The CDR3 DNA is TGTGCCAGCAGACAGGGAACTGAAGCTTTCTTT. The V call is TRBV6-5, the J call TRBJ1-1; the D gene is possibly TRBD1 (6 bases). Trimming removed 6 bases from V and 5 bases from J, with 7 bases in between. Germline CDR1 reads MNHEY; CDR2 reads SVGAGI. CDR3 length: 11 amino acids.

This chain uses TRBV30 with TRBJ2-1; TRBD1 is a possible D gene (5 bases). Germline V lookup: CDR1 GTSNPN, CDR2 SVGIG (reference sequence). This CDR3 comprises 14 residues. Trimming left V 3 bases short and J 5 bases short, with 14 bases between. CDR3 protein: CAWSAGIGHNEQFF. CDR3 nucleotides: TGTGCCTGGAGCGCAGGGATTGGACACAATGAGCAGTTCTTC.

The chain joins TRBV9 to TRBJ1-4; TRBD1 is a possible D gene (5 bases). V shed 0 bases and J shed 2 bases, with 14 bases lying between them. The CDR3 totals 17 residues. CDR1 SGDLS and CDR2 YYNGEE come from the germline V gene. The CDR3 DNA reads TGTGCCAGCAGCGTAGGTGACACCGGGGGGACTAATGAAAAACTGTTTTTT. It specifies CASSVGDTGGTNEKLFF.

The rearrangement joins TRBV5-5 to TRBJ1-5; no reliable D call. In germline, CDR1 is SGHKS, CDR2 YYEKEE (reference sequence). V lost 0 bases and J lost 0, with 7 bases in between. This CDR3 spans 15 amino acids. CDR3 sequence (DNA): TGTGCCAGCAGCTTGGAGAGTTATAGCAATCAGCCCCAGCATTTT. This gives the protein CASSLESYSNQPQHF.

The rearrangement links TRBV7-8 to TRBJ2-3, with D tentatively TRBD2 (6 bases). Trimming stripped 5 bases from V and 5 bases from J, with 14 bases between. Germline CDR1 is SGHVS and CDR2 is FQNEAQ. This CDR3 region has 14 residues. CDR3 in amino acids: CASSLGLTVDTQYF. For the CDR3, the DNA is TGTGCCAGCAGCCTGGGACTTACCGTAGATACGCAGTATTTT. The full variable domain, rest sourced from reference TRBV7-8 and TRBJ2-3, is GAGVSQSPRYKVAKRGQDVALRCDPISGHVSLFWYQQALGQGPEFLTYFQNEAQLDKSGLPSDRFFAERPEGSVSTLKIQRTQQEDSAVYLCASSLGLTVDTQYFGPGTRLTVL.

The chain combines TRBV7-2 with TRBJ2-7; TRBD1 matches 10 bases. CDR3 length: 15 residues. Germline V gene data show CDR1 as SGHTA and CDR2 as FQGNSA. Trimming removed 1 base from V and 4 bases from J; junction bases left unmatched: 4. The CDR3 loop reads CASSLVAGQGYEQYF. CDR3 coding DNA: TGTGCCAGCAGCTTAGTTGCGGGACAGGGGTACGAGCAGTACTTC.

This chain joins TRBV25-1 and TRBJ1-2; the match to TRBD1 covers 9 bases. Germline V gene sequence: CDR1 MGHDK, CDR2 SYGVNS. V shed 4 bases and J 7 bases; nucleotides not matched to a gene: 4. The CDR3 is 13 amino acids. The CDR3 reads CASSVTGGGGYTF. DNA for the CDR3: TGTGCCAGCAGTGTGACAGGGGGAGGTGGCTACACCTTC.

The chain is built from TRBV28 and TRBJ1-2; 12 bases agree with TRBD1. Germline assignment: CDR1 MDHEN and CDR2 SYDVKM. With 4 bases clipped from V and 8 bases from J, the junction kept 5 bases outside the gene matches. This CDR3 is built from 14 residues. The CDR3 sequence: CASSWGQGAIGYTF. The CDR3 bases are TGTGCCAGCAGTTGGGGACAGGGGGCGATCGGCTACACCTTC.

This chain connects TRBV24-1 to TRBJ2-3, with unresolved D. The CDR3 is 12 amino acids. Germline loops: CDR1 KGHDR, CDR2 SFDVKD. Trimming shortened V by 6 bases and J by 1 base, and 4 bases separated the two germline ends. Here the CDR3 DNA reads TGTGCCACCAGTCCCGGCACAGATACGCAGTATTTT. Translating gives CATSPGTDTQYF.

This rearrangement joins TRBV2 to TRBJ1-1; 10 nucleotides line up with TRBD1. From germline, CDR1 is SNHLY and CDR2 FYNNEI. This CDR3 is built from 16 residues. The V gene end was trimmed by 1 base and the J gene end by 5 bases; junction bases not matched to a gene: 7. The DNA for the CDR3 is TGTGCCAGCAGTGAAGGAGGGCGGACAGGGGGGACTGAAGCTTTCTTT. It encodes CASSEGGRTGGTEAFF.

Points on this clone: One junction end disagrees with the germline gene, perhaps due to a read error. This chain uses TRBV6-2 or TRBV6-3 with TRBJ2-7, with D possibly TRBD1 on 5 matching bases. The germline CDR1 and CDR2 sequences are MNHEY and SVGEGT. This CDR3 spans 16 amino acids. In nucleotides, the CDR3 is TGTACCAGCAGTTACTCCCCCTCGGTGGGGCGGAACGAGCAGTACTTC. Translation: CTSSYSPSVGRNEQYF.

This chain uses TRBV6-5 with TRBJ1-5; D gene unclear. The CDR3 has 14 residues. V shed 5 bases and J shed 6 bases, with 14 bases lying between them. In germline, CDR1 is MNHEY, CDR2 SVGAGI. The CDR3 region is CASSNQEGRQPQHF. The CDR3, as DNA: TGTGCCAGCAGTAATCAGGAGGGTCGTCAGCCCCAGCATTTT.

This chain joins TRBV10-3 and TRBJ1-1; tentative D call: TRBD1 (6 bases). The ends were cut back, 4 bases at V and 1 base at J, with 10 bases in the middle. Germline V gene data show CDR1 as ENHRY and CDR2 as SYGVKD. The CDR3 length is 14 residues. Here the CDR3 reads CAISAPGQNTEAFF. The CDR3, as DNA: TGTGCCATCAGTGCACCGGGACAGAACACTGAAGCTTTCTTT.

The chain recombines TRBV4-2 with TRBJ1-2, with TRBD1 matching 8 bases. This CDR3 is 16 amino acids long. Germline V gives CDR1 LGHNA, CDR2 YNFKEQ. The junction had 8 bases not matched to a gene; V was cut back by 1 base and J by 4 bases. CDR3 nucleotides: TGTGCCAGCAGCCAAGGAATCCTCCAGGGGGCCTATGGCTACACCTTC. This gives the protein CASSQGILQGAYGYTF.

The J gene is TRBJ1-6, the V gene TRBV20-1; possibly TRBD1 for D (5 bases). V lost 3 bases, J lost 7 bases, and 7 bases lay in between. CDR3 length: 12 residues. Looked up from germline, CDR1 is DFQATT and CDR2 is SNEGSKA (reference sequence). The CDR3 is CSASRQNSPLHF. For the CDR3, the DNA is TGCAGTGCTAGTCGACAGAATTCACCCCTCCACTTT.

The V and J genes are TRBV6-1 and TRBJ1-2; TRBD1 aligns across 9 bases. CDR1 MNHNS and CDR2 SASEGT come from the germline V gene. After removal of 3 bases from V and 1 base from J, the junction contained 3 bases not matched to a gene. The CDR3 length is 15 residues. DNA of the CDR3: TGTGCCAGCAGTGACGGGACAGGGAGTAACTATGGCTACACCTTC. It translates to CASSDGTGSNYGYTF.

V gene TRBV4-1 combines with J gene TRBJ2-4; tentatively, D is TRBD1 (6 bases). V was shortened by 0 bases and J by 3 bases, with 15 bases between the two germline ends. This CDR3 is 17 amino acids long. Germline CDR1 MGHRA, CDR2 YSYEKL. The CDR3 spells CASSQDSNRAGKNIQYF. The CDR3 DNA reads TGCGCCAGCAGCCAAGATTCGAACAGGGCTGGCAAAAACATTCAGTACTTC.

The rearrangement uses TRBV6-5 and TRBJ1-2, with D perhaps matching TRBD1 (6 bases). The CDR3 sequence is 13 residues long. Germline V gene sequence: CDR1 MNHEY, CDR2 SVGAGI. Trimming took 2 bases from V and 5 from J, leaving 9 bases between them. The CDR3 sequence: CASSYGTSYGYTF. The CDR3 region has the DNA TGTGCCAGCAGTTACGGGACATCTTATGGCTACACCTTC.

The V gene is TRBV6-6, the J gene TRBJ1-2; D possibly corresponds to TRBD1 (6 bases). With 6 bases removed from V and 2 bases from J, the gap between germline ends came to 13 bases. CDR1 and CDR2 from the germline V gene are MNHNY and SVGAGI (reference sequence). CDR3 length: 14 amino acids. The CDR3 DNA follows: TGTGCCAGCAGCCCACGTGACAGGAACTATGGCTACACCTTC. This sequence encodes CASSPRDRNYGYTF.

This rearrangement joins TRBV5-6 to TRBJ2-1; TRBD1 might be the D (6 bases). CDR1 and CDR2 from the germline V gene are SGHDT and YYEEEE. Trimming shortened V by 4 bases and J by 9 bases, and 17 bases separated the two germline ends. The CDR3 length is 14 residues. The CDR3 region is CASSHGDKRGEQFF. DNA for the CDR3: TGTGCCAGCAGCCACGGGGACAAACGCGGTGAGCAGTTCTTC.

This clone showed up just a few times. This chain links TRBV6-2 or TRBV6-3 with TRBJ2-3, with 14 bases identical to TRBD2. Trimming took 0 bases from V and 5 from J; bases not matched to a gene: 7. Germline V gene lookup returns CDR1 MNHEY and CDR2 SVGEGT. The CDR3 spans 18 residues. CDR3 DNA sequence: TGTGCCAGCAGTTACTCGACTAGCGGGGGGGCTGAGCGAGATACGCAGTATTTT. It yields the protein CASSYSTSGGAERDTQYF.

The rearrangement joins TRBV5-1 to TRBJ1-4, with D possibly matching TRBD1 (6 bases). The CDR3 spans 14 residues. V was cut by 5 bases and J by 5 bases, with 13 bases left in between. Per germline, CDR1 SGHRS and CDR2 YFSETQ. The CDR3 DNA reads TGCGCCAGCAGGCCGGGACAACTGAATGAAAAACTGTTTTTT. Protein sequence: CASRPGQLNEKLFF.